These 5 T cell receptor beta chains were sequenced from one sample in a study of blood T cells in healthy people across ages. For the second PCR, which ran for roughly 6 to 12 cycles, a sample-barcoded 5' primer and a J-beta primer mix were used. TCRdb re-called the 5' RACE reads through MiXCR, storing one row per CDR3 protein. This table has roughly 2 million distinct CDR3 sequences, approximately 50% appearing once. Sequencing was carried out using blood. The receptor set was obtained from a woman aged 40 to 50 in good health.

The V gene is TRBV12-3 or TRBV12-4, the J gene TRBJ2-4; no clear D gene. Trimming removed 6 bases at V and 1 base at J, with 7 bases between. CDR3 length: 13 amino acids. The CDR3 DNA reads as TGTGCCAGCAGCGATATGGCCAAAAACATTCAGTACTTC. Amino acid sequence: CASSDMAKNIQYF.

There are a few counts of this clonotype. This chain uses TRBV9 with TRBJ1-5; 9 bases are a match to TRBD1. V lost 3 bases to trimming and J lost 6 bases; unmatched junction nucleotides: 7. Germline CDR1 reads SGDLS; CDR2 reads YYNGEE. The CDR3 runs to 15 residues. The DNA for the CDR3 is TGTGCCAGCAGCGATGGGACAGGGACCGGTCAGCCCCAGCATTTT. Protein sequence: CASSDGTGTGQPQHF.

The V call is TRBV20-1, the J call TRBJ2-5, with 7 nucleotides matching TRBD2. The CDR3 is 12 residues long. Germline CDR1 and CDR2: DFQATT and SNEGSKA (reference sequence). The V segment lost 6 bases and the J segment 4 bases; nucleotides outside the gene matches: 5. For the CDR3, the DNA is TGCAGTGCCCTGGGGGGGGGAGAGACCCAGTACTTC. Its protein product is CSALGGGETQYF.

This clonotype was seen a handful of times. This chain links TRBV27 with TRBJ2-4; 10 positions agree with TRBD2. V lost 2 bases and J lost 3; bases outside the gene matches: 1. Germline CDR1 MNHEY, CDR2 SMNVEV (reference sequence). The CDR3 consists of 15 residues. The CDR3 is CASSLSGGVKNIQYF. The CDR3 nucleotides read TGTGCCAGCAGTTTAAGCGGGGGGGTCAAAAACATTCAGTACTTC.

This clonotype was counted only a few times. The CDR3 DNA sequence: TGTGCCAGCAGTTTAAAAATCGGGGCCGAGAGGGACTATGGCTACACCTTC. It yields the protein CASSLKIGAERDYGYTF. The gene calls are TRBV27 and TRBJ1-2; tentatively, D is TRBD1 (5 bases). The CDR3 is 17 residues long. In germline, CDR1 is MNHEY, CDR2 SMNVEV (reference sequence). V lost 2 bases and J lost 3, with 19 bases in between.